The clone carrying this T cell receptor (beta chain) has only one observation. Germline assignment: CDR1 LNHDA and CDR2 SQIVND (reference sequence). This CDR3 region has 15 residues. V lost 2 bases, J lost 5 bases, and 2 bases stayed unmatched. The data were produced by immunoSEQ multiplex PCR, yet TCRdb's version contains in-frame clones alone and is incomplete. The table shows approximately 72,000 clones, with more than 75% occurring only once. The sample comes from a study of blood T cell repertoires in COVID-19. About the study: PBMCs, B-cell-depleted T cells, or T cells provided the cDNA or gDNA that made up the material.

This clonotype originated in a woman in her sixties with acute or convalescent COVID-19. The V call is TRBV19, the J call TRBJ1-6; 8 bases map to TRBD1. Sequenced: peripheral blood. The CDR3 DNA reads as TGTGCCAGTAGTATACAGGGGGCGGATAATTCACCCCTCCACTTT. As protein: CASSIQGADNSPLHF.